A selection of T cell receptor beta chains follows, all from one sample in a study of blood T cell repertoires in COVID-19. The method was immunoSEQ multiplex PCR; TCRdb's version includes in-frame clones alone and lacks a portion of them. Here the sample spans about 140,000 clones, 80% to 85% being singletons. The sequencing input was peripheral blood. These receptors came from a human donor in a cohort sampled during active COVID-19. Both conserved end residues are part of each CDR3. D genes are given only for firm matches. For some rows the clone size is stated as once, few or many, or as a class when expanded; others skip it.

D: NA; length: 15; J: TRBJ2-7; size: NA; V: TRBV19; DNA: TGTGCCAGTAGCAAGGGGGAGTTCGCCGCCTACGAGCAGTACTTC; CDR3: CASSKGEFAAYEQYF
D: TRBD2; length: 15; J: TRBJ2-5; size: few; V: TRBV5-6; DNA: TGTGCCAGCAGCTTGGTAGCGGGGGGGCTTGAGACCCAGTACTTC; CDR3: CASSLVAGGLETQYF
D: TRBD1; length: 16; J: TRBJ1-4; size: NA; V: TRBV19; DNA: TGTGCCAGCCGTGACAGGGGAATGGCAACTAATGAAAAACTGTTTTTT; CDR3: CASRDRGMATNEKLFF
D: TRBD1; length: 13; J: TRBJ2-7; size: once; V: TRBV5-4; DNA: TGTGCCAGCAGCTCCGACAGGGCCTACGAGCAGTACTTC; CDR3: CASSSDRAYEQYF
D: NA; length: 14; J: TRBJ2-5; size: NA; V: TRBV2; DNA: TGTGCCAGCAGCCCGGCGGGGAGCCAAGAGACCCAGTACTTC; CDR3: CASSPAGSQETQYF
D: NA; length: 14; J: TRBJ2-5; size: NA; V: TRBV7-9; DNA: TGTGCCAGCAGGCAGACGGGACTCCAAGAGACCCAGTACTTC; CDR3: CASRQTGLQETQYF
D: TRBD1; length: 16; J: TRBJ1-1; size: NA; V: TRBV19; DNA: TGTGCCAGTAGTATATCGGCAGGGGGCGGGGGCACTGAAGCTTTCTTT; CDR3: CASSISAGGGGTEAFF
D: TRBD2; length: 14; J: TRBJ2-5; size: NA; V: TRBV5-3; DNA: TGTGCCAGAAGCCCACGGGGGGGCGGGGAGACCCAGTACTTC; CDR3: CARSPRGGGETQYF
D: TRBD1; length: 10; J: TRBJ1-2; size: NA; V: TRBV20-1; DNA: TGCAGTGCTCGGGACAGGGCAGACACCTTC; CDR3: CSARDRADTF
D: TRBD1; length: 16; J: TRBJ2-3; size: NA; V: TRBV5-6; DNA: TGTGCCAGTAGCAGTACGGGACAGGGGGTCACAGATACGCAGTATTTT; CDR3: CASSSTGQGVTDTQYF
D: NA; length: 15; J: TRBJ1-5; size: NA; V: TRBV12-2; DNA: TGTGCAAGTCGCTTATGGTTCGGGTACGGTCAGCCCCAGCATTTT; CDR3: CASRLWFGYGQPQHF
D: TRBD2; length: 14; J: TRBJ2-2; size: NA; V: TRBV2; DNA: TGTGCCAGCAGTGAAACTAGCGGGACCGGGGAGCTGTTTTTT; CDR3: CASSETSGTGELFF
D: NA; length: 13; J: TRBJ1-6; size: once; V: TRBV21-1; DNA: TGTGCCAGAGGACAGGGGAATAATTCACCCCTCCACTTT; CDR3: CARGQGNNSPLHF
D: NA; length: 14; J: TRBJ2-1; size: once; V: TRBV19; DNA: TGTGCCAGTAGTATGAGGGGGGGCCGCAATGAGCAGTTCTTC; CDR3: CASSMRGGRNEQFF
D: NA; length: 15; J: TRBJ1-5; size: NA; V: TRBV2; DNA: TGTGCCAGCAGACCGGCACAGGTTGGCAATCAGCCCCAGCATTTT; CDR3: CASRPAQVGNQPQHF
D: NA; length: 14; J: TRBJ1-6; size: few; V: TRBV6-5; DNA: TGTGCCAGCAGGGGGGGTGCCTATAATTCACCCCTCCACTTT; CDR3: CASRGGAYNSPLHF
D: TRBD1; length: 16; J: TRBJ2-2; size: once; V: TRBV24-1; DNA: TGTGCCACCAGTGATCCGACAGGGTCGAACACCGGGGAGCTGTTTTTT; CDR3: CATSDPTGSNTGELFF
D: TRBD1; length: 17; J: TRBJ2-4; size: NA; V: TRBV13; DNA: TGTGCCAGCAGCTCCCGTCAGGGGGCGCGGGCCAAAAACATTCAGTACTTC; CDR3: CASSSRQGARAKNIQYF
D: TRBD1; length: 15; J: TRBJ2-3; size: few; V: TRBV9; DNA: TGTGCCAGCAGCTCGAAGAGGGGGCCTAGCGATACGCAGTATTTT; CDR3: CASSSKRGPSDTQYF
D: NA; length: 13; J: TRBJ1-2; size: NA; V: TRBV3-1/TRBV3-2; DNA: TGTGCCAGCAGCCGAGGGAGTAACTATGGCTACACCTTC; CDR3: CASSRGSNYGYTF
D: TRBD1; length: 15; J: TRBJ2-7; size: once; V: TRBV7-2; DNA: TGTGCCAGCAGCTTAGGTGGGACAGGAAGCTACGAGCAGTACTTC; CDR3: CASSLGGTGSYEQYF
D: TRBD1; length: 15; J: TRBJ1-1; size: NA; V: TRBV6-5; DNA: TGTGCCAGCAGCTACCAAACAGGGGGGCCGACTGAAGCTTTCTTT; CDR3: CASSYQTGGPTEAFF
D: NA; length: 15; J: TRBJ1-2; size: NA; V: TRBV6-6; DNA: TGTGCCAGCAGGCCCAGCGAAGGCAAGTTGTCTGGCTACACCTTC; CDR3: CASRPSEGKLSGYTF
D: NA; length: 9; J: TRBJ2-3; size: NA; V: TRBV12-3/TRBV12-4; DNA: TGTGCCCCTCGAGATACGCAGTATTTT; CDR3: CAPRDTQYF
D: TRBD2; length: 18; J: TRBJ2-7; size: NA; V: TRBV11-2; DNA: TGTGCCAGCATCCATGAGGGGGGGCTAGCGGGGCCGGGCGACGAGCAGTACTTC; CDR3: CASIHEGGLAGPGDEQYF
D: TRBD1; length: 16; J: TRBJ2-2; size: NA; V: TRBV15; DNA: TGTGCCACCAGCGCTCCCGGACAGGGGAATGCCGGGGAGCTGTTTTTT; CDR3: CATSAPGQGNAGELFF
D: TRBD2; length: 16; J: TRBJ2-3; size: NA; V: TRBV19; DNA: TGTGCCAGTAGTCTTAGCGGGGGGGCCAGCACAGATACGCAGTATTTT; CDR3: CASSLSGGASTDTQYF